This T cell receptor (beta chain) was obtained from a study of identical twins. General observations from the study: Abundant cord blood beta clonotypes carried fewer insertions; memory repertoires showed none.

Unmatched junction bases numbered 5, after V lost 0 bases and J lost 0 bases. Germline assignment: CDR1 SGHKS and CDR2 YYEKEE (reference sequence). This CDR3 is built from 18 residues. From the 5' RACE reads, TCRdb called clonotypes with MiXCR, one entry per CDR3 protein. The sample contains about 210,000 distinct CDR3 sequences, roughly 9.4% of which appear only once. For this clonotype: No antigen is known for it.

J is TRBJ2-1 and V is TRBV5-5, with 11 bases lining up with TRBD2. This sequence was found in a woman in her late teens or twenties in good health. Input material: memory (CD45RO+) T cells sorted from blood. The CDR3 nucleotides are TGTGCCAGCAGCTTGGGACTAGCGGGGATAAGCTCCTACAATGAGCAGTTCTTC. Its protein is CASSLGLAGISSYNEQFF.